This T cell receptor beta chain was profiled in a study of blood T cell repertoires in COVID-19. On the study more broadly: Italy, Spain and the United States were the sources of the convalescent and acute COVID-19 samples. T cells, B-cell-depleted T cells, or PBMCs supplied cDNA or gDNA.

V dropped 3 bases and J dropped 7; count of bases not matched to a gene: 3. CDR1 and CDR2 (germline): SGHTA, FQGTGA. CDR3 length: 13 amino acids. Original handling: Nucleated cell number was recorded as an estimate derived from reference gene primer amplification. Some clones are missing from TCRdb's copy, which holds only in-frame ones; the method was immunoSEQ multiplex PCR. Clone size and V and J calls were adopted from that table, with D and trimming inferred from the DNA. The repertoire has 55,000 to 70,000 clones, around 90% of them found once; the top ten carry 0.9% to 1.2%. The sample was peripheral blood. The sequence came from a man between 65 and 79 years old with acute or convalescent COVID-19. This rearrangement joins TRBV7-3 to TRBJ1-2, with TRBD1 matching 9 bases. CDR3 bases: TGTGCCAGCAGCTTGTGGACAGGGGCTGGCTACACCTTC. Translated, it gives CASSLWTGAGYTF. Variable domain in full (rest from reference TRBV7-3 and TRBJ1-2): GAGVSQTPSNKVTEKGKYVELRCDPISGHTALYWYRQSLGQGPEFLIYFQGTGAADDSGLPNDRFFAVRPEGSVSTLKIQRTERGDSAVYLCASSLWTGAGYTFGSGTRLTVV.